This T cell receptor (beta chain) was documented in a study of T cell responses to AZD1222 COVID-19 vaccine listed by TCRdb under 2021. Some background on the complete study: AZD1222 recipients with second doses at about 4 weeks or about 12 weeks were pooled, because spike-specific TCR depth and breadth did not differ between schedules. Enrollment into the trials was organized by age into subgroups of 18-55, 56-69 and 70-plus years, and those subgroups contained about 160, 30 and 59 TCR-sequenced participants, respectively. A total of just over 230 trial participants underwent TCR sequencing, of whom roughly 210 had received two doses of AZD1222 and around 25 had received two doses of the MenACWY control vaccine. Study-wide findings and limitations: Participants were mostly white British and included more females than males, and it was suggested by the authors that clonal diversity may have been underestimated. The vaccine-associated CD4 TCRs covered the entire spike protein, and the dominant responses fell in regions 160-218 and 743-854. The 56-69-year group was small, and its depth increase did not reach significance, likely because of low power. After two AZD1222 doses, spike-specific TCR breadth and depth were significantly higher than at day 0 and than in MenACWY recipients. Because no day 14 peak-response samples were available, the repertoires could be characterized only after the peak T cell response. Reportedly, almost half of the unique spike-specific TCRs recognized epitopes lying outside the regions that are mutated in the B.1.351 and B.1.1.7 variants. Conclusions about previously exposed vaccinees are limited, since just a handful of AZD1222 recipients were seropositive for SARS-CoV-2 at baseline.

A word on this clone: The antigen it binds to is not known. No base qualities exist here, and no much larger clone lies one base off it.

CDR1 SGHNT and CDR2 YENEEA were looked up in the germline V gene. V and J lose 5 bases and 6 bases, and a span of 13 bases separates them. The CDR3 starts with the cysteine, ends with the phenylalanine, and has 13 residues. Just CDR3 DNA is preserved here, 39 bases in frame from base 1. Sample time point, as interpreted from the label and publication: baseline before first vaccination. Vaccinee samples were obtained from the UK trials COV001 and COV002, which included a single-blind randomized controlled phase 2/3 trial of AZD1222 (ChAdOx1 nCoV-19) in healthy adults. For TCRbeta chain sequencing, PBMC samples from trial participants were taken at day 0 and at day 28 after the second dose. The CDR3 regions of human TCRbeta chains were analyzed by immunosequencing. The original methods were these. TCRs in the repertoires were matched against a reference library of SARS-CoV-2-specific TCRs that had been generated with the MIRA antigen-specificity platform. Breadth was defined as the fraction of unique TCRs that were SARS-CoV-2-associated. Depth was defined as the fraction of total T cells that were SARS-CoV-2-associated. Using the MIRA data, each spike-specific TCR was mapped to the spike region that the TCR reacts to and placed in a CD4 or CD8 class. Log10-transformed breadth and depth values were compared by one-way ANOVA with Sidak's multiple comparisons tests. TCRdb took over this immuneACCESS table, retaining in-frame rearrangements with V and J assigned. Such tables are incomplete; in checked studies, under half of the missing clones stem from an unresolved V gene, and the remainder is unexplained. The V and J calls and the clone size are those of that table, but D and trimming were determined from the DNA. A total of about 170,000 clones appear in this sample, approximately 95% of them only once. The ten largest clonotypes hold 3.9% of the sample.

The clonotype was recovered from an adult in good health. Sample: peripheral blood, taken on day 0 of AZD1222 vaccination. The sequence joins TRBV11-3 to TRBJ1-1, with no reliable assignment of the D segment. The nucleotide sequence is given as TGTGCCAGCAGCCCCTTCGGGTCCCCTGAAGCTTTCTTT. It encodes CASSPFGSPEAFF.